A single sample gave rise to the 23 T cell receptor beta chains below, sequenced in a study of T cells in localized non-small cell lung cancer. Clones were read by immunoSEQ multiplex PCR, and TCRdb kept only the in-frame ones, dropping some. The data contain some 85,000 clones, around 80% of them seen just once; the ten biggest clones take up roughly a fifth. This material consisted of PBMCs, taken before any cancer treatment. The receptors shown here come from a man aged 40-75 years with stage II squamous cell lung carcinoma.

The J gene is TRBJ2-7, the V gene TRBV7-6, with D perhaps TRBD1 (7 bases). The CDR3 loop spans 15 amino acids. Trimming cost V 5 bases and J 2 bases, with 16 bases left between them. Per the germline V gene, CDR1 is SGHVS and CDR2 is FNYEAQ. CDR3 amino acids: CASSAQGGRAYEQYF. The DNA of the CDR3 is TGTGCCAGCAGCGCCCAGGGGGGACGAGCCTACGAGCAGTACTTC. The variable domain in full, completed from reference TRBV7-6 and TRBJ2-7, reads GAGVSQSPRYKVTKRGQDVALRCDPISGHVSLYWYRQALGQGPEFLTYFNYEAQQDKSGLPNDRFSAERPEGSISTLTIQRTEQRDSAMYRCASSAQGGRAYEQYFGPGTRLTVT.

The J gene is TRBJ1-5, the V gene TRBV28, with TRBD1 matching over 9 bases. The CDR3 contains 16 residues. Germline assignment: CDR1 MDHEN and CDR2 SYDVKM. J gave up 5 bases and V 1 base, and 6 bases lay outside the gene matches. In DNA, the CDR3 is TGTGCCAGCAGTTTATCCGGGACAGGGACCGATCAGCCCCAGCATTTT. Its translation: CASSLSGTGTDQPQHF.

V gene TRBV29-1 combines with J gene TRBJ2-3, with a tentative D call TRBD1 (8 bases). The germline CDR1 and CDR2 sequences are SQVTM and ANQGSEA. CDR3 length equals 14 residues. V lost 6 bases and J 4 bases, leaving 17 bases between the germline ends. CDR3 bases: TGCAGCGTGGCACAGGGGGGGACGGCAGATACGCAGTATTTT. This encodes CSVAQGGTADTQYF.

The chain carries TRBV7-9 and TRBJ1-6, with 9 bases matching TRBD1. V lost 11 bases and J lost 5; bases outside the gene matches: 4. Per germline, CDR1 SEHNR and CDR2 FQNEAQ (reference sequence). The CDR3 covers 13 residues. CDR3 nucleotide sequence: TGTGCCGCACAGGGGGCGAATAATTCACCCCTCCACTTT. It codes for CAAQGANNSPLHF.

The gene calls are TRBV7-2 and TRBJ1-4, with D possibly being TRBD1 (5 bases). Trimming pared 6 bases from V and 10 bases from J, leaving 15 bases between. Looked up from germline, CDR1 is SGHTA and CDR2 is FQGNSA. This CDR3 spans 13 amino acids. The CDR3 region is CASRRDPGSKLFF. CDR3 DNA sequence: TGTGCCAGCAGGAGGGACCCGGGGTCAAAACTGTTTTTT. The whole variable domain, filled in from reference TRBV7-2 and TRBJ1-4, reads GAGVSQSPSNKVTEKGKDVELRCDPISGHTALYWYRQSLGQGLEFLIYFQGNSAPDKSGLPSDRFSAERTGGSVSTLTIQRTQQEDSAVYLCASRRDPGSKLFFGSGTQLSVL.

This chain joins TRBV19 and TRBJ2-7; TRBD1 agrees at 9 bases. This CDR3 has 13 residues. With V trimmed by 9 bases and J by 3 bases, 6 bases remained unmatched. From germline, CDR1 is LNHDA and CDR2 SQIVND (reference sequence). CDR3 amino acids: CASSSDRGYEQYF. The CDR3 nucleotides are TGTGCCAGCAGTTCGGACAGGGGCTACGAGCAGTACTTC.

The chain uses TRBV18 and TRBJ2-3; D assignment may be TRBD1 or TRBD2 (5 bases each). V shed 2 bases and J shed 4 bases, with 16 bases lying between them. The CDR3 runs to 16 residues. Germline V lookup: CDR1 KGHSH, CDR2 LQKENI. The CDR3 nucleotides read TGTGCCAGCTCACCATCCGGGACGCATCTTTCAGATACGCAGTATTTT. This codes for CASSPSGTHLSDTQYF.

The rearrangement links TRBV6-1 to TRBJ2-3; D remains ambiguous. The CDR3 spans 13 residues. V was pared by 3 bases and J by 2 bases, with 6 bases between. Germline assignment: CDR1 MNHNS and CDR2 SASEGT. The CDR3 is CASSDPVTDTQYF. CDR3 DNA sequence: TGTGCCAGCAGTGATCCCGTCACAGATACGCAGTATTTT.

The V and J genes are TRBV4-3 and TRBJ2-7, with D unclear. This CDR3 spans 16 amino acids. CDR1 and CDR2 (germline): LGHNA, YSLEER. Between the trimmed V and J ends, which lost 0 bases and 3 bases, there was a span of 15 bases. This CDR3 is CASSQDRQSPHYEQYF. The CDR3 nucleotides are TGCGCCAGCAGCCAAGATCGGCAGTCCCCTCACTACGAGCAGTACTTC.

This clone appeared a single time. The CDR3 is CAWSVRSGGWETQYF. The CDR3 region has the DNA TGTGCCTGGAGTGTACGGAGCGGGGGGTGGGAGACCCAGTACTTC. The chain has TRBV30 and TRBJ2-5; 9 nucleotides agree with TRBD2. The CDR3 runs to 15 residues. In germline, CDR1 is GTSNPN, CDR2 SVGIG (reference sequence). Unmatched junction bases numbered 7, after V lost 0 bases and J lost 5 bases.

This clone was seen only a few times. Here the CDR3 DNA reads TGTGCCAGCAGCTTGGAGATCAGGACTGGGACTAGCAACGAGCAGTACTTC. This sequence encodes CASSLEIRTGTSNEQYF. The chain is built from TRBV5-4 and TRBJ2-7, with 9 bases matching TRBD2. V gave up 0 bases and J gave up 5 bases; unmatched junction bases: 12. This CDR3 comprises 17 residues. Looked up from germline, CDR1 is SGHNT and CDR2 is YYREEE (reference sequence).

The chain recombines TRBV11-1 with TRBJ2-2; the match to TRBD2 covers 7 bases. J was trimmed by 7 bases and V by 5 bases; bases with no gene match: 13. The CDR3 contains 16 residues. The germline gives CDR1 SGHAT, CDR2 FQDESV (reference sequence). The DNA for the CDR3 is TGTGCCAGCAGCAGACGAGGGAGGGCCGGAGTCGGGGAGCTGTTTTTT. It is translated as CASSRRGRAGVGELFF.

V gene TRBV6-5 combines with J gene TRBJ1-5, with D perhaps TRBD1 (5 bases). The CDR3 is made up of 15 amino acids. V lost 5 bases, J lost 2 bases, and 13 bases lay in between. Germline values: CDR1 MNHEY, CDR2 SVGAGI. CDR3 protein: CASSPKGGGNQPQHF. The CDR3 nucleotides read TGTGCCAGCAGTCCCAAGGGAGGGGGCAATCAGCCCCAGCATTTT.

V usage is TRBV19 and J usage is TRBJ2-1; TRBD1 matches 8 bases. V gave up 5 bases and J gave up 2 bases; unmatched junction bases: 5. Germline V gene lookup returns CDR1 LNHDA and CDR2 SQIVND (reference sequence). The CDR3 runs to 15 residues. DNA for the CDR3: TGTGCCAGTAGTCGGACAGGGCTAGCCTACAATGAGCAGTTCTTC. Translation: CASSRTGLAYNEQFF.

V usage is TRBV7-3 and J usage is TRBJ2-3; either TRBD1 or TRBD2 may supply D (5 bases each). Germline lookup yields CDR1 SGHTA and CDR2 FQGTGA. V dropped 3 bases and J dropped 6 bases, with 16 bases sitting between them. CDR3 length: 15 residues. The CDR3 nucleotides are TGTGCCAGCAGCTTCCGTGGGGACCGAGGGGATACGCAGTATTTT. It codes for CASSFRGDRGDTQYF.

The chain uses TRBV6-1 and TRBJ2-7; 8 nucleotides match TRBD2. J lost 6 bases, V lost 4 bases, and 14 bases had no gene match. There are 16 residues in the CDR3. Germline CDR1 MNHNS, CDR2 SASEGT. The CDR3 is CASSVPVSSGEVEQYF. The CDR3 bases are TGTGCCAGCAGTGTTCCAGTGAGTAGCGGGGAGGTCGAGCAGTACTTC.

The chain is built from TRBV5-6 and TRBJ1-2, with 7 bases that match TRBD1. There are 14 residues in the CDR3. Germline V gene lookup returns CDR1 SGHDT and CDR2 YYEEEE. The J segment lost 6 bases and the V segment lost 4 bases, leaving 9 bases of the junction unmatched. For the CDR3, the DNA is TGTGCCAGCAGCCGACAGGGTCTTTCGCATGGCTACACCTTC. Translation: CASSRQGLSHGYTF.

V gene TRBV25-1 combines with J gene TRBJ2-1; D possibly matches TRBD1 or TRBD2 (5 bases each). Trimming shortened V by 8 bases and J by 10 bases, and 12 bases separated the two germline ends. The CDR3 has 11 residues. Germline CDR1 is MGHDK and CDR2 is SYGVNS. CDR3 coding DNA: TGTGCCAGCCATACGTGGGGGGAGCAGTTCTTC. It specifies CASHTWGEQFF.

J is TRBJ2-3 and V is TRBV27; D not certain. CDR3 length: 13 residues. The germline V gene has CDR1 MNHEY and CDR2 SMNVEV (reference sequence). Trimming pared 4 bases from V and 0 bases from J, leaving 5 bases between. The CDR3 reads CASSSPSTDTQYF. CDR3 in DNA: TGTGCCAGCAGTTCCCCGAGCACAGATACGCAGTATTTT.

The chain couples TRBV7-6 to TRBJ1-2, with a tentative D call TRBD1 (6 bases). The CDR3 has 13 amino acids. V was pared by 0 bases and J by 6 bases, with 8 bases between. CDR1 SGHVS and CDR2 FNYEAQ come from the germline V gene. This CDR3 is CASSLAAGDGYTF. The CDR3 nucleotides are TGTGCCAGCAGCTTAGCGGCAGGGGATGGCTACACCTTC. Drawing the rest from reference TRBV7-6 and TRBJ1-2, the complete variable domain is GAGVSQSPRYKVTKRGQDVALRCDPISGHVSLYWYRQALGQGPEFLTYFNYEAQQDKSGLPNDRFSAERPEGSISTLTIQRTEQRDSAMYRCASSLAAGDGYTFGSGTRLTVV.

This chain connects TRBV6-6 to TRBJ1-2; 8 bases agree with TRBD1. Germline V CDR1 and CDR2: MNHNY, SVGAGI (reference sequence). The CDR3 runs 14 residues. Trimming cost V 6 bases and J 10 bases; bases outside gene matches: 13. The CDR3 protein is CASSPHDRGKDYTF. Here the CDR3 DNA reads TGTGCCAGCAGCCCCCACGACAGGGGAAAGGACTACACCTTC.

This clone was detected only once. The rearrangement uses TRBV27 and TRBJ1-1, with TRBD1 matching 9 bases. V was pared by 3 bases and J by 7 bases, with 6 bases of the junction left unmatched. CDR1 and CDR2 (germline): MNHEY, SMNVEV (reference sequence). The CDR3 has 14 amino acids. Here the CDR3 DNA reads TGTGCCAGCAGTTTTGGGGACAGGGTGGGTGAAGCTTTCTTT. Protein product: CASSFGDRVGEAFF.

The chain couples TRBV9 to TRBJ1-1; D is undetermined. The V end was cut by 4 bases, the J end by 5 bases, with 6 bases between. The CDR3 contains 11 residues. Looked up from germline, CDR1 is SGDLS and CDR2 is YYNGEE. The CDR3 bases are TGTGCCAGCAGCCTCGGTACTGAAGCTTTCTTT. Protein sequence: CASSLGTEAFF.